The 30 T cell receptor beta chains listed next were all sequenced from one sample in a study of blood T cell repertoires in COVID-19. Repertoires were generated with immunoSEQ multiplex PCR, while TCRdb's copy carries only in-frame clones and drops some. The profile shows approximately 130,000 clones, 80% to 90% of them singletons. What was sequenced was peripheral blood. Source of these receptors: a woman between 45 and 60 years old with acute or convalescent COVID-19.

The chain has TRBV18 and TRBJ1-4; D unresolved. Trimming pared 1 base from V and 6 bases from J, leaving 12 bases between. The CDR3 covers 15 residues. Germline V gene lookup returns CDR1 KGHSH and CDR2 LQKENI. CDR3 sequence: CASSPQGGRDEKLFF. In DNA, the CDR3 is TGTGCCAGCTCACCACAAGGCGGGAGGGATGAAAAACTGTTTTTT. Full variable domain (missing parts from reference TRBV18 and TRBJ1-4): NAGVMQNPRHLVRRRGQEARLRCSPMKGHSHVYWYRQLPEEGLKFMVYLQKENIIDESGMPKERFSAEFPKEGPSILRIQQVVRGDSAAYFCASSPQGGRDEKLFFGSGTQLSVL.

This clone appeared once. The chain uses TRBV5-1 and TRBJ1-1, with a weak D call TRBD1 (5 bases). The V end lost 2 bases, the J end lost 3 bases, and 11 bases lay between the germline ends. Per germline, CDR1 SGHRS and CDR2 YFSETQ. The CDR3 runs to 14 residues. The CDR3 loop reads CASSFDRKDTEAFF. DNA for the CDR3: TGCGCCAGCAGCTTCGACAGAAAAGACACTGAAGCTTTCTTT.

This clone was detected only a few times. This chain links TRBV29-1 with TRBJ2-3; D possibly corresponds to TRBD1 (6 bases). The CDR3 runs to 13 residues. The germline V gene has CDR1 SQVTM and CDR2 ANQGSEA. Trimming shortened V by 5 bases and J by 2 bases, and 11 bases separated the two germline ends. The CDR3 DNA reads TGCAGCGTTCTTACAGGGCTCACAGATACGCAGTATTTT. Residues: CSVLTGLTDTQYF.

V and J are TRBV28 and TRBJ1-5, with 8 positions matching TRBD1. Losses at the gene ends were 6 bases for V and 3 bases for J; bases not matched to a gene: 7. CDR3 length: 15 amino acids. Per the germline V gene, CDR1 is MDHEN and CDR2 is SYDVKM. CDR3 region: CASSPGGPNNQPQHF. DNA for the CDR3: TGTGCCAGCAGCCCAGGGGGCCCCAACAATCAGCCCCAGCATTTT.

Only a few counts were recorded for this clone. CDR3: CASSLPGTMAGNTIYF. Here the CDR3 DNA reads TGTGCCAGCAGCTTGCCGGGTACCATGGCTGGAAACACCATATATTTT. This chain links TRBV5-6 with TRBJ1-3; no reliable D call. Trimming took 1 base from V and 2 from J, leaving 13 bases between them. This CDR3 spans 16 amino acids. Germline CDR1 SGHDT, CDR2 YYEEEE.

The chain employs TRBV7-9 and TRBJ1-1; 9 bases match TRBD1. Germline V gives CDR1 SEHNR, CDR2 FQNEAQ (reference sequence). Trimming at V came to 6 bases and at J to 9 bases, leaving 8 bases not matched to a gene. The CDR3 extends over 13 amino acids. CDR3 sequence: CASSSPGTGKAFF. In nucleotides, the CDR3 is TGTGCCAGCAGTTCCCCCGGGACAGGGAAAGCTTTCTTT.

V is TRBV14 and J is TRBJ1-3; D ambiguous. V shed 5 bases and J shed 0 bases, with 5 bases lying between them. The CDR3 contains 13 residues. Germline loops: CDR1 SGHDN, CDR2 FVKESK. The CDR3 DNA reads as TGTGCCAGCAGCAAGAGCTCTGGAAACACCATATATTTT. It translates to CASSKSSGNTIYF. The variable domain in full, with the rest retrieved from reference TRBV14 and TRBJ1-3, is EAGVTQFPSHSVIEKGQTVTLRCDPISGHDNLYWYRRVMGKEIKFLLHFVKESKQDESGMPNNRFLAERTGGTYSTLKVQPAELEDSGVYFCASSKSSGNTIYFGEGSWLTVV.

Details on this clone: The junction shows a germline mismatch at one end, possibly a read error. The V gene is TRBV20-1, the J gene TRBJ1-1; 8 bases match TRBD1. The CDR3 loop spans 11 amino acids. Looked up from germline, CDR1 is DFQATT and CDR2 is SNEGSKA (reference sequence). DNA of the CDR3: TGCAGTGCTAGAGATAACAGGGGGTGGGGGTTT. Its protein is CSARDNRGWGF.

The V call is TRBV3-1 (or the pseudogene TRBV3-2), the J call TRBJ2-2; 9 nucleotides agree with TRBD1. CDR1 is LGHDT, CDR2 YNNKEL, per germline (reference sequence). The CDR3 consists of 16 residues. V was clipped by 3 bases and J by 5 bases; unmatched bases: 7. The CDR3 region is CASSHSGTGRTGELFF. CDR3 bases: TGTGCCAGCAGCCACTCCGGGACAGGGAGGACCGGGGAGCTGTTTTTT.

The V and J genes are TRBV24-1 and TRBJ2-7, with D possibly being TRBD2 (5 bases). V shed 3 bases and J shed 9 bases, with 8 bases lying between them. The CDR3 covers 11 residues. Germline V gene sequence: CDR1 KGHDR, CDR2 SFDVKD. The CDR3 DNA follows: TGTGCCACCAGTGATGGACTGAGGCAGTACTTC. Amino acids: CATSDGLRQYF.

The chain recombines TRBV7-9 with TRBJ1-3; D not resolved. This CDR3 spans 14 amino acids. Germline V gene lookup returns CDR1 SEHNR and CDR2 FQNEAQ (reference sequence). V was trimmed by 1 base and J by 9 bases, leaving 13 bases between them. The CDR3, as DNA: TGTGCCAGCAGCTTAGAAGACCGCCGGGGCACCATATATTTT. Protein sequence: CASSLEDRRGTIYF.

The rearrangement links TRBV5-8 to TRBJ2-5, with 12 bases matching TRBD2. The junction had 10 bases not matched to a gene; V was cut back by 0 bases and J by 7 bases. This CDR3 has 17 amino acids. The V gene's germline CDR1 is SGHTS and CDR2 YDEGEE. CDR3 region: CASSLEASGRARGTQYF. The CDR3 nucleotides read TGTGCCAGCAGCTTGGAGGCTAGCGGGAGGGCGAGAGGGACCCAGTACTTC. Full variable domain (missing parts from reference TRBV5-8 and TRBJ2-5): EAGVTQSPTHLIKTRGQQATLRCSPISGHTSVYWYQQALGLGLQFLLWYDEGEERNRGNFPPRFSGRQFPNYSSELNVNALELEDSALYLCASSLEASGRARGTQYFGPGTRLLVL.

The DNA of the CDR3 is TGTGCCAGCAGCCGTATTACCGGACAGGGGGCGGGCTATGGCTACACCTTC. Encoded protein: CASSRITGQGAGYGYTF. The gene calls are TRBV11-3 and TRBJ1-2, with 11 positions matching TRBD1. V lost 5 bases, J lost 4 bases, and 12 bases stayed unmatched. The CDR3 is 17 residues long. Germline V CDR1 and CDR2: SGHNT, YENEEA.

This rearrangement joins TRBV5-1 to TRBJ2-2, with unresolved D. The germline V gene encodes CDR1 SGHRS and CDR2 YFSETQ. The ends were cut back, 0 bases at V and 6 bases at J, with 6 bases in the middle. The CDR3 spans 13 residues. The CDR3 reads CASSLVEPGELFF. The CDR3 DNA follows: TGCGCCAGCAGCTTGGTGGAGCCCGGGGAGCTGTTTTTT.

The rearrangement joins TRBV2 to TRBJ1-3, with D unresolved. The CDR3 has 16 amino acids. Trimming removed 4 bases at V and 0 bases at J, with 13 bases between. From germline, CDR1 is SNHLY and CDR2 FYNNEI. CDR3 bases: TGTGCCAGCAGTGTAAGTCCCGGTAGCTCTGGAAACACCATATATTTT. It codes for CASSVSPGSSGNTIYF. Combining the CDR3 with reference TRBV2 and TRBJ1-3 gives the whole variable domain EPEVTQTPSHQVTQMGQEVILRCVPISNHLYFYWYRQILGQKVEFLVSFYNNEISEKSEIFDDQFSVERPDGSNFTLKIRSTKLEDSAMYFCASSVSPGSSGNTIYFGEGSWLTVV.

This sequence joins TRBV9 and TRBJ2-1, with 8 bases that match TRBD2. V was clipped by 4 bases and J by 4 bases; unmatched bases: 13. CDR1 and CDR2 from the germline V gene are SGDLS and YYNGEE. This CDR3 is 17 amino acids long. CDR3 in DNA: TGTGCCAGCAGCACGCGAGGTAGCGGGATAGGTTACAATGAGCAGTTCTTC. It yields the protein CASSTRGSGIGYNEQFF.

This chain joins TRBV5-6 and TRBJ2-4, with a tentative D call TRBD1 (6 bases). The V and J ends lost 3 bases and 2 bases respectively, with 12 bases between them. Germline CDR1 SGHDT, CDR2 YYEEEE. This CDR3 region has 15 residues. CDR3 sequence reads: CASSSLGGTKNIQYF. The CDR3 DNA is TGTGCCAGCAGCTCCTTAGGGGGAACCAAAAACATTCAGTACTTC.

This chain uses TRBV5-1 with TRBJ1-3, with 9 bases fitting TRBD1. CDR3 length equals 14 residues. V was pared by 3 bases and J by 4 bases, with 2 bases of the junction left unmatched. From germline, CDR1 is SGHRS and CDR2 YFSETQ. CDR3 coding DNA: TGCGCCAGCAGCTGGGGACAGGGAGGAAACACCATATATTTT. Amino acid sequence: CASSWGQGGNTIYF.

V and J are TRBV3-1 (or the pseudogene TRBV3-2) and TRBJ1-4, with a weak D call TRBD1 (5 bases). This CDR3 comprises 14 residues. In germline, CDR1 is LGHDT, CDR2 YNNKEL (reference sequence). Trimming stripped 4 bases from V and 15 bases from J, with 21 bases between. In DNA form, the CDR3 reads TGTGCCAGCAGCCCCCGAGTGGCAGGGCGAGGAATGTTTTTT. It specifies CASSPRVAGRGMFF.

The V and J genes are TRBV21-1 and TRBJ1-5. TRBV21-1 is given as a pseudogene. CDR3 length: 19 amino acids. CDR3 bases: TGTGCCAGCAGCAATTTTAACGCTTGGTCAAACGGGATTCATCAGCCCCAGCATTTT. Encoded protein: CASSNFNAWSNGIHQPQHF.

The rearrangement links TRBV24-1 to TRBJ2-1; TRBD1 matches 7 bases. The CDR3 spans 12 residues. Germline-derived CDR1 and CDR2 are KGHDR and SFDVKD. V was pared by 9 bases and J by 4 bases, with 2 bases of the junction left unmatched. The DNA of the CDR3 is TGTGCCACCGGACAGGAGTACAATGAGCAGTTCTTC. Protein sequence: CATGQEYNEQFF.

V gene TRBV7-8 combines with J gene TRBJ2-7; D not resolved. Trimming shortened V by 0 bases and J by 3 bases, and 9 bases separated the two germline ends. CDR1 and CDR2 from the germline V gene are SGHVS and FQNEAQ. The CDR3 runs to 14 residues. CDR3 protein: CASSLAIESYEQYF. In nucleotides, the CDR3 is TGTGCCAGCAGCTTAGCGATCGAGAGCTACGAGCAGTACTTC.

CDR3: CATSRDRLAGTTGELFF. DNA of the CDR3: TGTGCCACCAGCAGAGATCGTCTAGCGGGAACAACCGGGGAGCTGTTTTTT. The genes are TRBV15 and TRBJ2-2; 9 bases line up with TRBD2. Germline CDR1 reads LNHNV; CDR2 reads YYDKDF (reference sequence). This CDR3 spans 17 amino acids. The J segment lost 5 bases and the V segment lost 0 bases, leaving 7 bases of the junction unmatched.

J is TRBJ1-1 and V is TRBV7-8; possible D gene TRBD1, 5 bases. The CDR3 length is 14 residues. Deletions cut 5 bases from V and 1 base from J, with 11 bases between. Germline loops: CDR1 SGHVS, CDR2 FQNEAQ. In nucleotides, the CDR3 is TGTGCCAGCAGCCTACAGGAGGGGAACACTGAAGCTTTCTTT. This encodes CASSLQEGNTEAFF.

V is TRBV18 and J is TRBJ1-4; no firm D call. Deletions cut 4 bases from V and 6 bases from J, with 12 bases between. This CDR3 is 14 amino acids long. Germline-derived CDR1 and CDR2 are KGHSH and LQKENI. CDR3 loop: CASSLTGGDEKLFF. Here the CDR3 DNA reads TGTGCCAGCTCACTTACGGGAGGAGATGAAAAACTGTTTTTT.

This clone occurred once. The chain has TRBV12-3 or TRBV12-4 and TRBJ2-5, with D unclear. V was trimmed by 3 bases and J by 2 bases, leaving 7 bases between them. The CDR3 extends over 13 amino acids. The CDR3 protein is CASSFFMQETQYF. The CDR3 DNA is TGTGCCAGCAGTTTTTTTATGCAAGAGACCCAGTACTTC.

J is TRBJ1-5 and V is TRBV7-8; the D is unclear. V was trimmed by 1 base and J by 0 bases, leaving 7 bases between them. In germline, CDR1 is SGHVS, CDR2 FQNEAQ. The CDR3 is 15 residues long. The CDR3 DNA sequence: TGTGCCAGCAGCTTAGGAGCCGGTAGCAATCAGCCCCAGCATTTT. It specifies CASSLGAGSNQPQHF.

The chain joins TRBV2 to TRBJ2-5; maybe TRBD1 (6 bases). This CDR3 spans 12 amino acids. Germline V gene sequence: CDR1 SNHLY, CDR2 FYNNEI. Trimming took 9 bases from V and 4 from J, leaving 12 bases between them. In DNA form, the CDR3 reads TGTGCCAGTAAACAGGGTCGAGAGACCCAGTACTTC. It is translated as CASKQGRETQYF.

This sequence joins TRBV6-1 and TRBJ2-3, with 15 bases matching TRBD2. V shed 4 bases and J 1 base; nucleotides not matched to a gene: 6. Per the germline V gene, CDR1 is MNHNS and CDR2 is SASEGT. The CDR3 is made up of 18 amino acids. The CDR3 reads CASSGTSGGALGTDTQYF. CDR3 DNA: TGTGCCAGCAGTGGGACTAGCGGGGGGGCGTTGGGCACAGATACGCAGTATTTT.

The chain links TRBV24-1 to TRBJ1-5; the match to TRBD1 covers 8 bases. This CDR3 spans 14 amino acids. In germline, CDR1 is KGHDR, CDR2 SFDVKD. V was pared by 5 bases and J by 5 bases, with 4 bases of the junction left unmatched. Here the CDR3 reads CATSGRGRDQPQHF. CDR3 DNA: TGTGCCACCAGTGGCAGGGGGCGCGATCAGCCCCAGCATTTT.